This T cell receptor beta chain was recorded in a study of T cells in localized non-small cell lung cancer. Losses at the gene ends were 2 bases for V and 2 bases for J; bases not matched to a gene: 3. Germline CDR1 and CDR2: SGHTA and FQGNSA. The CDR3 totals 15 residues. The repertoire was sequenced with immunoSEQ multiplex PCR; TCRdb's copy has only in-frame clones and lacks some. The sample consists of 70,000 to 100,000 clones, 65% to 85% of them appearing once. The sequencing here drew on peripheral blood, taken before any cancer treatment. This TCR was recovered from a female donor aged 60 or older with stage I lung adenocarcinoma. V usage is TRBV7-2 and J usage is TRBJ2-5, with TRBD2 identical over 9 bases. CDR3 sequence: CASSLRAGGQETQYF. The CDR3 DNA reads as TGTGCCAGCAGCTTAAGGGCGGGGGGGCAAGAGACCCAGTACTTC.